This TCR beta chain was observed in a study of blood T cell repertoires in COVID-19. Study details: Sites in the United States, Italy and Spain provided acute and convalescent COVID-19 samples. In each case, the material was cDNA or gDNA derived from T cells, B-cell-depleted T cells, or PBMCs.

Under the authors' procedure: Researchers report that nucleated cell counts were estimated from reference gene primer amplification. Profiled with immunoSEQ multiplex PCR; TCRdb holds only in-frame clones, not every one. The V and J calls and clone size come from that table; D and trimming were worked out from the DNA. Of approximately 70,000 clones listed, about four fifths are singletons. Only one count was recorded for this clone. This CDR3 is built from 15 residues. Germline V gene data show CDR1 as KGHSH and CDR2 as LQKENI. The ends were cut back, 4 bases at V and 8 bases at J, with 18 bases in the middle.

The sequenced sample was peripheral blood. The V and J genes are TRBV18 and TRBJ2-1, with D maybe TRBD1 (5 bases). The TCR sequence derives from a woman aged 65 to 85 with acute or convalescent COVID-19. CDR3 nucleotides: TGTGCCAGCTCACTATCTCCCCCAGGGTTGGATGAGCAGTTCTTC. It yields the protein CASSLSPPGLDEQFF.